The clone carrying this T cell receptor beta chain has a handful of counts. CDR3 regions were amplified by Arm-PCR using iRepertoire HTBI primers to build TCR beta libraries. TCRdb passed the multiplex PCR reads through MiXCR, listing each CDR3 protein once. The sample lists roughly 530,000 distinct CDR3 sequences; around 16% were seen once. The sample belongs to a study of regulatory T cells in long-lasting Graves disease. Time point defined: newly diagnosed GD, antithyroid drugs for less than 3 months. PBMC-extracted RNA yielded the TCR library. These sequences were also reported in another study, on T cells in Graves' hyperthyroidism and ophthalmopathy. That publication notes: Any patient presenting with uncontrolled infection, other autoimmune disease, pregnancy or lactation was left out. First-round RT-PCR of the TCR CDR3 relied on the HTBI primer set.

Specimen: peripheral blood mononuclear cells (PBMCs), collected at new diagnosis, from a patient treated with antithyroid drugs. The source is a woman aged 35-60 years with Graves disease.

CDR3 bases: TGTGCCAGCAGCCGCGACAGAAAGACCCAGTACTTC. It specifies CASSRDRKTQYF. V usage is TRBV14 and J usage is TRBJ2-5; a possible D gene is TRBD1 (5 bases). The CDR3 length is 12 residues. CDR1 is SGHDN, CDR2 FVKESK, per germline. V lost 4 bases and J lost 6, with 9 bases in between.